This T cell receptor beta chain was captured by sequencing in a study of shared clonotypes between healthy human individuals. Sequenced by immunoSEQ multiplex PCR; TCRdb stores in-frame clones only, minus some. The repertoire consists of some 1,400,000 clones, with roughly 96% occurring once and the leading ten covering over 1%. CDR3 length: 14 residues. V was shortened by 5 bases and J by 1 base, with 12 bases between the two germline ends. Looked up from germline, CDR1 is LNHDA and CDR2 is SQIVND (reference sequence). The receptor comes from a man younger than 45 in good health. Material: naive CD4+ T cells sorted from blood. Noted subset: CD45RA+ positively selected. The chain has TRBV19 and TRBJ2-7, with TRBD2 as a possible D gene (6 bases). The DNA for the CDR3 is TGTGCCAGTAGTGCGGGACTTCTATCCTACGAGCAGTACTTC. It yields the protein CASSAGLLSYEQYF.